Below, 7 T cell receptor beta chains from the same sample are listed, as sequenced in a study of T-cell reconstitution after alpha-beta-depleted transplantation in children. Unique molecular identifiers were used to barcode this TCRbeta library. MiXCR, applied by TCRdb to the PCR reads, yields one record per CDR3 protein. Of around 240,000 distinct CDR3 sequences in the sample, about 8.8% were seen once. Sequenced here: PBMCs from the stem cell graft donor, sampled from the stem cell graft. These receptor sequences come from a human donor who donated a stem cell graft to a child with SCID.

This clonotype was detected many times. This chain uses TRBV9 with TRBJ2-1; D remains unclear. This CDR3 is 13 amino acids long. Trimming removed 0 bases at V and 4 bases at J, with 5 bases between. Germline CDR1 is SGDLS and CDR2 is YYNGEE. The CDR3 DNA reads TGTGCCAGCAGCGTAGGCTCTTACAATGAGCAGTTCTTC. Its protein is CASSVGSYNEQFF.

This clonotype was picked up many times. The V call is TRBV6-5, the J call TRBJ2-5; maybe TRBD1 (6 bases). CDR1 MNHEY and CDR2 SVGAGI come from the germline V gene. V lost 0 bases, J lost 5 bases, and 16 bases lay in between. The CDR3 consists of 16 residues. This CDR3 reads CASSYSLNRARETQYF. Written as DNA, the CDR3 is TGTGCCAGCAGTTACTCACTAAACAGGGCGCGTGAGACCCAGTACTTC.

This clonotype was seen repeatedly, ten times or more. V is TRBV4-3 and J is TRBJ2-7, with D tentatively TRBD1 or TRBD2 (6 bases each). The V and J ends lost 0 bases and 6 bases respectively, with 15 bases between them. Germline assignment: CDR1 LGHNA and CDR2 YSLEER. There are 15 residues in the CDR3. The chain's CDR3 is CASSQERGRYSEQYF. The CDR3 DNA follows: TGCGCCAGCAGCCAAGAGAGGGGGAGGTACTCCGAGCAGTACTTC.

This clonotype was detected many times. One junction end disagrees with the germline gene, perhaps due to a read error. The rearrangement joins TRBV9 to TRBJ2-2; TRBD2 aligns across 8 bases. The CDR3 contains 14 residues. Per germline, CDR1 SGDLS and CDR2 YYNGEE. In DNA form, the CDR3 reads TGTGCCAGCAGGCCGGGGGGGAACCCCGGGGAGCTGTTTTTT. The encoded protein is CASRPGGNPGELFF.

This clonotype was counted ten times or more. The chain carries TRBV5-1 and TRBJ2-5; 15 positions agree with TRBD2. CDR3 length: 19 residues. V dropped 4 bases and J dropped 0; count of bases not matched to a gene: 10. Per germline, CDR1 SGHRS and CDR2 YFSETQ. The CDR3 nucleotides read TGCGCCAGCAGCCCGGGACTAGCGGGGGGCCTTTTGTACCAAGAGACCCAGTACTTC. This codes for CASSPGLAGGLLYQETQYF.

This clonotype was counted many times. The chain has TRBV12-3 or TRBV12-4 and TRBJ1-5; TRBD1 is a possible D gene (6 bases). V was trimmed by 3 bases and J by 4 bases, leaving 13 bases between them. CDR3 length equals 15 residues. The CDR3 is CASSFEDRSNQPQHF. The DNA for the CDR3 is TGTGCCAGCAGTTTCGAGGACAGATCGAATCAGCCCCAGCATTTT.

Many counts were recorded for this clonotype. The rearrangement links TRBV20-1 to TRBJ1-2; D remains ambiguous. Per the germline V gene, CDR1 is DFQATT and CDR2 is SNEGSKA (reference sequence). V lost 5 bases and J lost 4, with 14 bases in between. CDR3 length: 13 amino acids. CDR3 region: CSAFVDGSYGYTF. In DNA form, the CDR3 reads TGCAGTGCTTTTGTTGACGGATCCTATGGCTACACCTTC.